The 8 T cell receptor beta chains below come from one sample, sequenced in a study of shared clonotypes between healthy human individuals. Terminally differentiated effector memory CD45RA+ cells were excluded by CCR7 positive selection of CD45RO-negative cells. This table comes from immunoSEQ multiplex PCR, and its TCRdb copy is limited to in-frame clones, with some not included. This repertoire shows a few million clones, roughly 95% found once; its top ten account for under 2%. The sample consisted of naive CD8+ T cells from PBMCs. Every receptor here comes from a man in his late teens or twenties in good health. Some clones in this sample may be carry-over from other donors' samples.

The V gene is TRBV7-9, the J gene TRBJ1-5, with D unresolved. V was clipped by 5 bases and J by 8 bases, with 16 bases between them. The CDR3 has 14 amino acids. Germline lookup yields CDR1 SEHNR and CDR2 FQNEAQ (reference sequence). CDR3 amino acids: CASSHSLGLEPQHF. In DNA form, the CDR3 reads TGTGCCAGCAGCCACTCTTTGGGATTGGAGCCCCAGCATTTT.

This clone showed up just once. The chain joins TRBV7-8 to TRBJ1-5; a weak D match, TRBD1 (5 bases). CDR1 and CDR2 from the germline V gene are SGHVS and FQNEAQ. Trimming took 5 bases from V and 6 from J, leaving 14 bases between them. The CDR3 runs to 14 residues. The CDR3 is CASSQGRLGQPQHF. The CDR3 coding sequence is TGTGCCAGCAGCCAGGGACGATTGGGTCAGCCCCAGCATTTT.

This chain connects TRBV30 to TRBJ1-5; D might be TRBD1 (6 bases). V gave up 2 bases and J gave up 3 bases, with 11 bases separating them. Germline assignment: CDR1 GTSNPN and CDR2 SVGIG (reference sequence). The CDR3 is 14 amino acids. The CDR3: CAWSIRTDNQPQHF. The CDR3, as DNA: TGTGCCTGGAGTATTAGGACAGACAATCAGCCCCAGCATTTT.

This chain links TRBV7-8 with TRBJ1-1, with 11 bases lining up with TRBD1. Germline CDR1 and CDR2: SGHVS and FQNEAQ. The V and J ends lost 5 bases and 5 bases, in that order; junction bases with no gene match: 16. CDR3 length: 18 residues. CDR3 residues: CASSPGLGQGAPGTEAFF. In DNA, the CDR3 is TGTGCCAGCAGCCCAGGGCTCGGACAGGGGGCGCCGGGGACTGAAGCTTTCTTT.

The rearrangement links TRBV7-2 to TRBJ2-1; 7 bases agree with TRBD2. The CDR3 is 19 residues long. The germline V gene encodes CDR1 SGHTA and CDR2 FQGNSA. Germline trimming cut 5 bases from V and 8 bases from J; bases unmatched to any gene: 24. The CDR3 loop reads CASSPPLPGARGGFDEQFF. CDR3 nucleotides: TGTGCCAGCAGCCCCCCCCTCCCCGGAGCGCGGGGAGGGTTCGATGAGCAGTTCTTC.

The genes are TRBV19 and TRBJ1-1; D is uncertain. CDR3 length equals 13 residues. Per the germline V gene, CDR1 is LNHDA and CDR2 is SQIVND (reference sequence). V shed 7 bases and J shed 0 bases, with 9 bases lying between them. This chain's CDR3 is CASTDFMNTEAFF. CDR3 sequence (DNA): TGTGCCAGTACAGACTTTATGAACACTGAAGCTTTCTTT.

This CDR3 is CASSLPPTGGGQSRRFF. CDR3 DNA: TGTGCCAGCAGTTTACCTCCGACAGGGGGCGGACAAAGCCGACGGTTCTTC. V and J are TRBV7-8 and TRBJ2-1, with 10 positions matching TRBD1. This CDR3 contains 17 residues. Per the germline V gene, CDR1 is SGHVS and CDR2 is FQNEAQ. Trimming cost V 6 bases and J 15 bases; bases outside gene matches: 23. The whole variable domain, remainder taken from reference TRBV7-8 and TRBJ2-1, is GAGVSQSPRYKVAKRGQDVALRCDPISGHVSLFWYQQALGQGPEFLTYFQNEAQLDKSGLPSDRFFAERPEGSVSTLKIQRTQQEDSAVYLCASSLPPTGGGQSRRFFGPGTRLTVL.

CDR3 in amino acids: CASSRGGPEAFF. The DNA for the CDR3 is TGTGCCAGCAGCCGCGGGGGACCTGAAGCTTTCTTT. This sequence joins TRBV5-7 and TRBJ1-1, with D maybe TRBD1 (5 bases). TRBV5-7 counts as an open reading frame of uncertain function. The CDR3 sequence is 12 residues long. Deletions cut 4 bases from V and 6 bases from J, with 10 bases between.